One sample yielded the 30 T cell receptor beta chains listed below, sequenced in a study of T cells expressing NK-cell markers. After re-calling the 5' RACE reads, TCRdb lists one entry per CDR3 protein, DNA absent. The sample table includes 300,000 to 500,000 distinct CDR3 sequences. Source material: blood T cells: a sorted CD56 or NKG2C T cell subset, CD4+ or CD8+ T cells, or bulk PBMC T cells (not recorded which). The source of these receptors is a woman aged 45 to 65 in good health.

V usage is TRBV2 and J usage is TRBJ2-1; the D call from TCRdb, TRBD2, cannot be confirmed without DNA. The CDR3 spans 14 residues. Germline V CDR1 and CDR2: SNHLY, FYNNEI. CDR3 amino acids: CASNKGVGYNEQFF. Full variable domain (rest looked up from reference TRBV2 and TRBJ2-1): EPEVTQTPSHQVTQMGQEVILRCVPISNHLYFYWYRQILGQKVEFLVSFYNNEISEKSEIFDDQFSVERPDGSNFTLKIRSTKLEDSAMYFCASNKGVGYNEQFFGPGTRLTVL.

This chain connects TRBV20-1 to TRBJ2-4; TCRdb picks TRBD2, but there is no DNA to check that call. In germline, CDR1 is DFQATT, CDR2 SNEGSKA (reference sequence). This CDR3 is 14 amino acids long. CDR3 in amino acids: CSARDGGGSHIQYF.

The chain is built from TRBV7-2 and TRBJ2-1; TCRdb calls TRBD2, which cannot be checked without DNA. This CDR3 is built from 15 residues. Per the germline V gene, CDR1 is SGHTA and CDR2 is FQGNSA. CDR3 sequence: CASSLDRTSGFGQFF.

This sequence joins TRBV7-6 and TRBJ1-5. Germline loops: CDR1 SGHVS, CDR2 FNYEAQ. CDR3 length: 15 amino acids. CDR3 sequence: CASSQIGGAGQPQHF.

The V and J genes are TRBV5-1 and TRBJ2-2. The CDR3 runs to 16 residues. The germline V gene has CDR1 SGHRS and CDR2 YFSETQ. The CDR3 sequence is CASSLEVRRQTGELFF.

V is TRBV20-1 and J is TRBJ2-3; TCRdb selects TRBD1, and the lack of DNA leaves this call unchecked. From germline, CDR1 is DFQATT and CDR2 SNEGSKA (reference sequence). This CDR3 contains 17 residues. Here the CDR3 reads CSARAQQAGALWDTQYF.

The V call is TRBV27, the J call TRBJ2-2; TCRdb picks TRBD1, but there is no DNA to check that call. CDR3 size: 13 residues. From germline, CDR1 is MNHEY and CDR2 SMNVEV (reference sequence). CDR3: CASRSGWDGELFF.

The rearrangement links TRBV18 to TRBJ1-2; the D gene TCRdb calls, TRBD1, cannot be checked with no DNA. Germline CDR1 is KGHSH and CDR2 is LQKENI. The CDR3 has 14 residues. The CDR3 region is CASSRGASNYGYTF.

The CDR3 sequence is CATSVPGQNGEQFF. The chain has TRBV24-1 and TRBJ2-1; without DNA, the TCRdb call of TRBD2 cannot be checked. The CDR3 totals 14 residues. The germline CDR1 and CDR2 sequences are KGHDR and SFDVKD.

The CDR3 loop is CASSSTGGTEAFF. This rearrangement joins TRBV12-3 or TRBV12-4 to TRBJ1-1; TCRdb proposes TRBD1, but this gene call is untestable without DNA. The CDR3 runs 13 residues.

V is TRBV6-6 and J is TRBJ2-4; TCRdb returns TRBD2, unconfirmable since there is no DNA. The CDR3 spans 18 residues. CDR1 and CDR2 from the germline V gene are MNHNY and SVGAGI (reference sequence). This CDR3 reads CASSYGEERILAKNIQYF.

The chain uses TRBV12-3 or TRBV12-4 and TRBJ1-5. The CDR3 totals 13 residues. The CDR3 spells CASQGLRGEPQHF.

This chain joins TRBV5-1 and TRBJ2-5; TCRdb designates TRBD2, a call that cannot be tested without DNA. The germline V gene has CDR1 SGHRS and CDR2 YFSETQ. The CDR3 has 14 amino acids. The CDR3 loop is CASSSPHRQETQYF. Filled out from reference TRBV5-1 and TRBJ2-5, the complete variable domain reads KAGVTQTPRYLIKTRGQQVTLSCSPISGHRSVSWYQQTPGQGLQFLFEYFSETQRNKGNFPGRFSGRQFSNSRSEMNVSTLELGDSALYLCASSSPHRQETQYFGPGTRLLVL.

The chain carries TRBV20-1 and TRBJ2-3; lacking DNA, the TRBD1 call made by TCRdb goes unchecked. Germline V lookup: CDR1 DFQATT, CDR2 SNEGSKA (reference sequence). This CDR3 region has 14 residues. CDR3 amino acids: CGGWGAHATDTQYF.

V usage is TRBV7-9 and J usage is TRBJ1-1; checking the TCRdb D call of TRBD1 is not possible without DNA. This CDR3 has 12 amino acids. The germline V gene has CDR1 SEHNR and CDR2 FQNEAQ (reference sequence). CDR3: CASSLADRVAFF.

The chain links TRBV10-1 to TRBJ1-2; the D call from TCRdb, TRBD1, cannot be confirmed without DNA. Germline lookup yields CDR1 WNHNN and CDR2 SYGVQD (reference sequence). The CDR3 is made up of 14 amino acids. CDR3 sequence: CASSENRAFGGYTF.

The chain employs TRBV4-1 and TRBJ1-2; TCRdb's D call of TRBD1 is untestable without DNA. The CDR3 loop spans 19 amino acids. Germline V CDR1 and CDR2: MGHRA, YSYEKL. The CDR3 here is CASSQTPPLALAPPYGYTF.

V usage is TRBV6-2 or TRBV6-3 and J usage is TRBJ2-3; the D call of TRBD1 rests on TCRdb alone, since no DNA is present to check it. CDR1 MNHEY and CDR2 SVGEGT come from the germline V gene. The CDR3 is 15 amino acids. The CDR3 is CASSQTGGAWDTQYF.

The chain employs TRBV19 and TRBJ2-1; TCRdb reports TRBD2, a call that lacks DNA to check it against. The CDR3 covers 15 residues. CDR1 LNHDA and CDR2 SQIVND come from the germline V gene (reference sequence). The CDR3 sequence: CASSSTSSFYNEQFF.

The V call is TRBV12-3 or TRBV12-4, the J call TRBJ2-1; TCRdb's D gene call, TRBD2, goes unchecked for lack of DNA. The CDR3 is 12 amino acids. The CDR3 reads CASSRDPPEQFF.

The genes are TRBV28 and TRBJ2-1; the D gene TCRdb calls, TRBD2, cannot be checked with no DNA. Germline CDR1 reads MDHEN; CDR2 reads SYDVKM. The CDR3 runs 16 residues. The CDR3 protein is CASSLLLAGNYNEQFF.

This chain joins TRBV10-3 and TRBJ1-6. The CDR3 totals 14 residues. Germline V CDR1 and CDR2: ENHRY, SYGVKD. CDR3 protein: CAIKAGRDNSPLHF.

The J gene is TRBJ2-7, the V gene TRBV5-1; TCRdb reports TRBD2, a call that lacks DNA to check it against. Germline assignment: CDR1 SGHRS and CDR2 YFSETQ. The CDR3 contains 17 residues. This CDR3 reads CASSLELAGNFGYEQYF.

This CDR3 reads CASSQRTGGGTDTQYF. The chain employs TRBV2 and TRBJ2-3; there is no DNA to check the TCRdb D call of TRBD1. CDR3 length: 16 amino acids. Per the germline V gene, CDR1 is SNHLY and CDR2 is FYNNEI.

The genes are TRBV6-1 and TRBJ2-1. This CDR3 contains 17 residues. CDR1 is MNHNS and CDR2 is SASEGT in the germline V gene. The CDR3: CASSEISVFGLYNEQFF.

The CDR3 sequence is CASSPLGREDSYEQYF. V and J are TRBV4-2 and TRBJ2-7; no DNA is available, so the TRBD1 call from TCRdb remains unchecked. Germline CDR1 is LGHNA and CDR2 is YNFKEQ. The CDR3 loop spans 16 amino acids.

The rearrangement links TRBV12-3 or TRBV12-4 to TRBJ1-2. The CDR3 spans 12 residues. CDR3 protein: CASSGGLVGYTF.

The CDR3 sequence: CASWGTGFQETQYF. V is TRBV27 and J is TRBJ2-5; the D gene TCRdb calls, TRBD1, cannot be checked with no DNA. Looked up from germline, CDR1 is MNHEY and CDR2 is SMNVEV (reference sequence). The CDR3 is 14 amino acids.

The gene calls are TRBV12-3 or TRBV12-4 and TRBJ2-7; checking the TCRdb D call of TRBD2 is not possible without DNA. This CDR3 has 13 residues. CDR3 sequence: CASSSVGTDEQYF.

The rearrangement uses TRBV12-3 or TRBV12-4 and TRBJ1-5; TCRdb calls TRBD1, which cannot be checked without DNA. This CDR3 contains 16 residues. The CDR3 is CASSRGTVISNQPQHF.